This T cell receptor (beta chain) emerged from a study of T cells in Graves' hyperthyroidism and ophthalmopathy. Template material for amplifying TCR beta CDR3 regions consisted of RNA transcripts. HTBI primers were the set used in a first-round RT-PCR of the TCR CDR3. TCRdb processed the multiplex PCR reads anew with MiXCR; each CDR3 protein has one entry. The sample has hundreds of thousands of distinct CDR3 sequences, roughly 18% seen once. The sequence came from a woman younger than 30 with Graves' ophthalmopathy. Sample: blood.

CDR3 nucleotide sequence: TGCGCCAGCAGCCAAGAGGGACGGGGAGCTTATGGCTACACCTTC. This translates into CASSQEGRGAYGYTF. The V gene is TRBV4-1, the J gene TRBJ1-2; D might be TRBD1 (5 bases). Trimming took off 0 bases at V and 5 bases at J, with 13 bases between the two ends. There are 15 residues in the CDR3. The germline CDR1 and CDR2 sequences are MGHRA and YSYEKL.